Below, 6 T cell receptor beta chains from the same sample are listed, as sequenced in a study of blood T cell repertoires in COVID-19. Generated by immunoSEQ multiplex PCR, the TCRdb table keeps only in-frame clones and is missing some. This repertoire shows more than 200,000 clones, approximately 80% found once; its top ten account for about 27%. Source material: peripheral blood. The source of these receptors is a man aged 35 to 55 with acute or convalescent COVID-19.

The chain uses TRBV25-1 and TRBJ1-2; 9 nucleotides match TRBD1. The CDR3 is made up of 15 amino acids. V was pared by 2 bases and J by 6 bases, with 7 bases of the junction left unmatched. CDR1 and CDR2 (germline): MGHDK, SYGVNS. DNA for the CDR3: TGTGCCAGCAGTGAAGTACAGGGGGCGTTCGATGGCTACACCTTC. Its translation is CASSEVQGAFDGYTF.

V usage is TRBV21-1 and J usage is TRBJ1-3; the table's D call of TRBD1 was not tested on the DNA. TRBV21-1 counts as a pseudogene. This CDR3 is built from 13 residues. DNA of the CDR3: TGTGCCAGGGGGGACAGGCCTGGAAACACCATATATTTT. Translation gives CARGDRPGNTIYF.

V usage is TRBV7-9 and J usage is TRBJ2-7; 9 bases agree with TRBD1. This CDR3 is 15 amino acids long. V dropped 7 bases and J dropped 3; count of bases not matched to a gene: 10. CDR1 SEHNR and CDR2 FQNEAQ come from the germline V gene (reference sequence). CDR3 DNA sequence: TGTGCCAGCATACCTACAGGGGGCGCGTTCTACGAGCAGTACTTC. Its protein product is CASIPTGGAFYEQYF.

This chain connects TRBV27 to TRBJ1-2; 11 bases agree with TRBD1. Germline CDR1 is MNHEY and CDR2 is SMNVEV (reference sequence). V gave up 4 bases and J gave up 0 bases; unmatched junction bases: 10. The CDR3 has 18 amino acids. The CDR3 loop reads CASSSARTGGVANYGYTF. CDR3 DNA sequence: TGTGCCAGCAGTTCGGCCCGGACAGGGGGCGTAGCTAACTATGGCTACACCTTC.

The rearrangement joins TRBV25-1 to TRBJ1-2; 9 bases map to TRBD1. Trimming removed 8 bases from V and 6 bases from J; junction bases left unmatched: 7. Germline V gives CDR1 MGHDK, CDR2 SYGVNS. The CDR3 runs 13 residues. CDR3 loop: CASRDRVFDGYTF. The CDR3, as DNA: TGTGCCAGCCGGGACAGGGTGTTTGATGGCTACACCTTC.

This rearrangement joins TRBV15 to TRBJ1-1; 7 nucleotides line up with TRBD1. Germline assignment: CDR1 LNHNV and CDR2 YYDKDF (reference sequence). The CDR3 is made up of 15 amino acids. The V segment lost 5 bases and the J segment 0 bases; nucleotides outside the gene matches: 6. CDR3 sequence: CATSFPGGLNTEAFF. Written as DNA, the CDR3 is TGTGCCACCAGCTTTCCAGGGGGGTTGAACACTGAAGCTTTCTTT.